This T cell receptor beta chain was sequenced in a study of T-cell memory formation after mild COVID-19. TCRdb used MiXCR to reprocess the 5' RACE reads, holding one entry per CDR3 protein. The sample shows a few hundred thousand distinct CDR3 sequences, roughly a tenth of them seen only once. The CDR3 is 13 residues long. V lost 1 base and J lost 1, with 4 bases in between. CDR1 LGHNT and CDR2 FRNRAP come from the germline V gene. V and J are TRBV12-5 and TRBJ1-1; the D is unclear. This receptor was taken from a man younger than 35 who had mild COVID-19 (a few samples of this study predate the infection). Cell type and time point are not known. The sequencing input was PBMCs or a T cell subset sorted from them (not recorded which). The CDR3 is CASGLEENTEAFF. The CDR3 nucleotides are TGTGCTAGTGGTTTGGAAGAGAACACTGAAGCTTTCTTT. The complete variable domain, with remaining parts taken from reference TRBV12-5 and TRBJ1-1, reads DARVTQTPRHKVTEMGQEVTMRCQPILGHNTVFWYRQTMMQGLELLAYFRNRAPLDDSGMPKDRFSAEMPDATLATLKIQPSEPRDSAVYFCASGLEENTEAFFGQGTRLTVV.